The entry that follows covers one TCR beta chain sequence. This specimen comes from a study of blood T cell repertoires in COVID-19. Study-wide context: The United States, Italy and Spain provided the acute and convalescent COVID-19 samples. Nucleic acid was either cDNA or gDNA, and it came from T cells, B-cell-depleted T cells, or PBMCs.

This CDR3 has 14 amino acids. J was trimmed by 6 bases and V by 7 bases; bases with no gene match: 10. Germline CDR1 is MDHEN and CDR2 is SYDVKM. Authors' processing steps: Estimation of nucleated cell counts was performed using reference gene primer amplification. Generated by immunoSEQ multiplex PCR, the TCRdb table keeps only in-frame clones and is missing some. Clone size and V and J calls were adopted from that table, with D and trimming inferred from the DNA. Of some 250,000 clones listed, roughly 83% are singletons. The V call is TRBV28, the J call TRBJ1-1, with 8 bases lining up with TRBD1. This TCR derives from a woman of 80 years or more with acute or convalescent COVID-19. The specimen was peripheral blood. The CDR3 nucleotides are TGTGCCAGCACCCTGTCAGGGGGCAGAGCTGAAGCTTTCTTT. It codes for CASTLSGGRAEAFF. Filled out from reference TRBV28 and TRBJ1-1, the complete variable domain reads DVKVTQSSRYLVKRTGEKVFLECVQDMDHENMFWYRQDPGLGLRLIYFSYDVKMKEKGDIPEGYSVSREKKERFSLILESASTNQTSMYLCASTLSGGRAEAFFGQGTRLTVV.